Listed below are T cell receptor beta chains from one sample, sequenced in a study of T cells in Graves' hyperthyroidism and ophthalmopathy. TCRdb independently ran MiXCR on the multiplex PCR reads; one entry per CDR3 protein. This table holds more than 350,000 distinct CDR3 sequences, 17% found once. The sample taken for sequencing was blood. Source of these receptors: a woman aged 30 to 39 with Graves' hyperthyroidism that later progressed to Graves' ophthalmopathy. The CDR3 runs from the conserved cysteine through the conserved F or W. The order of the fields is clone size, J gene, V gene, D gene, CDR3 DNA, CDR3 protein. D genes are given only for firm matches. Some rows mark clone size as missing; the rest say once, few, many or name a class of expanded clone.

abundance: many
j_gene: TRBJ2-5
v_gene: TRBV6-1
d_gene: NA
CDR3nt: TGTGCCAGCAGTGAACCTACGGCAGGGCCCCCAGAGACCCAGTACTTC
CDR3aa: CASSEPTAGPPETQYF

abundance: NA
j_gene: TRBJ2-5
v_gene: TRBV5-4
d_gene: TRBD1
CDR3nt: TGTGCCAGCAGCTCTGAAAAATCGACAGGGTGGCAAGAGACCCAGTACTTC
CDR3aa: CASSSEKSTGWQETQYF

abundance: many
j_gene: TRBJ1-3
v_gene: TRBV7-8
d_gene: NA
CDR3nt: TGTGCCAGCAGCTTAGGTTGGGCAGGGGATCATGAAGGAAACACCATATATTTT
CDR3aa: CASSLGWAGDHEGNTIYF

abundance: NA
j_gene: TRBJ1-2
v_gene: TRBV9
d_gene: NA
CDR3nt: TGTGCCAGCAGCGTCCCCCCCACTCTTAACTATGGCTACACCTTC
CDR3aa: CASSVPPTLNYGYTF

abundance: many
j_gene: TRBJ2-7
v_gene: TRBV2
d_gene: NA
CDR3nt: TGTGCCAGCAGTTGGGGTCTCACGAAGCAGTACTTC
CDR3aa: CASSWGLTKQYF

abundance: NA
j_gene: TRBJ2-4
v_gene: TRBV20-1
d_gene: TRBD2
CDR3nt: TGCAGTGCTCCAGGGACTAGCGGGAGGGTCGGCAAAAACATTCAGTACTTC
CDR3aa: CSAPGTSGRVGKNIQYF

abundance: NA
j_gene: TRBJ2-1
v_gene: TRBV4-1
d_gene: NA
CDR3nt: TGCGCCAGCAGCCCCCCTACCAGCTACAATGAGCAGTTCTTC
CDR3aa: CASSPPTSYNEQFF

abundance: many
j_gene: TRBJ2-7
v_gene: TRBV7-2
d_gene: NA
CDR3nt: TGTGCCAGCAGTTCATACCCGAACAGGGTAAACGAGCAGTACTTC
CDR3aa: CASSSYPNRVNEQYF

abundance: many
j_gene: TRBJ1-5
v_gene: TRBV20-1
d_gene: TRBD1
CDR3nt: TGCAGTGCTACCGACAGGGGGCTGAGCAATCAGCCCCAGCATTTT
CDR3aa: CSATDRGLSNQPQHF

abundance: NA
j_gene: TRBJ2-7
v_gene: TRBV10-3
d_gene: NA
CDR3nt: TGTGCCATCAGTGACATGGGAACGTCTGAGCAGTACTTC
CDR3aa: CAISDMGTSEQYF

abundance: many
j_gene: TRBJ2-3
v_gene: TRBV14
d_gene: TRBD1
CDR3nt: TGTGCCAGCAGCCTACTGGACAGGTTGACAGATACGCAGTATTTT
CDR3aa: CASSLLDRLTDTQYF

abundance: many
j_gene: TRBJ1-1
v_gene: TRBV19
d_gene: TRBD1
CDR3nt: TGTGCCAGTACCGCGGGACAGGGGAATACTGAAGCTTTCTTT
CDR3aa: CASTAGQGNTEAFF

abundance: many
j_gene: TRBJ2-1
v_gene: TRBV28
d_gene: NA
CDR3nt: TGTGCCAGCATTGCTTCCGGGACCTACAATGAGCAGTTCTTC
CDR3aa: CASIASGTYNEQFF

abundance: NA
j_gene: TRBJ2-3
v_gene: TRBV28
d_gene: NA
CDR3nt: TGTGCCAGCAGGCCCTACGGGGTTCTCACAGATACGCAGTATTTT
CDR3aa: CASRPYGVLTDTQYF

abundance: many
j_gene: TRBJ2-3
v_gene: TRBV29-1
d_gene: TRBD2
CDR3nt: TGCAGCGCCTACCCCGGGACTAGCGGTAACACAGATACGCAGTATTTT
CDR3aa: CSAYPGTSGNTDTQYF

abundance: NA
j_gene: TRBJ1-4
v_gene: TRBV28
d_gene: NA
CDR3nt: TGTGCCAGCAGAAACAGGGCTGCGGAAAAACTGTTTTTT
CDR3aa: CASRNRAAEKLFF

abundance: NA
j_gene: TRBJ2-2
v_gene: TRBV15
d_gene: NA
CDR3nt: TGTGCCACCAGCAGAGTAGAGGCCGGGGAGCTGTTTTTT
CDR3aa: CATSRVEAGELFF

abundance: few
j_gene: TRBJ2-1
v_gene: TRBV9
d_gene: NA
CDR3nt: TGTGCCAGCAGCGTAGCGAGGGGCTCCTACAATGAGCAGTTCTTC
CDR3aa: CASSVARGSYNEQFF

abundance: many
j_gene: TRBJ1-5
v_gene: TRBV19
d_gene: NA
CDR3nt: TGTGCCAGTAGTCCCCTTTTGAATCAGCCCCAGCATTTT
CDR3aa: CASSPLLNQPQHF

abundance: NA
j_gene: TRBJ2-1
v_gene: TRBV7-9
d_gene: TRBD2
CDR3nt: TGTGCCAGCAGCTTGGGGACTAGCGGGGGCGATGAGCAGTTCTTC
CDR3aa: CASSLGTSGGDEQFF

abundance: many
j_gene: TRBJ2-1
v_gene: TRBV5-8
d_gene: TRBD2
CDR3nt: TGTGCCAGCAGTTTGGGACTAGCGGGGGTTGAGCAGTTCTTC
CDR3aa: CASSLGLAGVEQFF

abundance: many
j_gene: TRBJ2-1
v_gene: TRBV28
d_gene: TRBD2
CDR3nt: TGTGCCAGCAGTTTTTTTCCGCGACGTAGGGGACTAGCGGGCATCGAGCAGTTCTTC
CDR3aa: CASSFFPRRRGLAGIEQFF